Listed here is a single T cell receptor (beta chain). The junction departs from germline at one end; a sequencing error may be responsible. Individuals aged 18 to 89 years were recruited from 24 US areas. Source study methods: Amplification from reference gene primers served as the basis for estimated nucleated cell counts. Clones were sequenced by immunoSEQ multiplex PCR, and TCRdb holds only the in-frame ones, with some missing. V and J calls and clone size are given by that table; D and trimming were obtained from the DNA. The sample includes 150,000 to 200,000 clones, almost 80% seen only once; the top ten take roughly a sixth. The data originate from a study of blood T cell repertoires in COVID-19. Background on the study: Researchers got acute and convalescent COVID-19 samples from the United States, Italy and Spain.

CDR3 length: 12 residues. CDR1 SEHNR and CDR2 FQNEAQ come from the germline V gene (reference sequence). What was sequenced was PBMCs or T cells enriched from blood (not recorded which). The chain has TRBV7-9 and TRBJ2-7; 10 bases map to TRBD1. The receptor was isolated from a woman aged 45-60 years who had recovered from COVID-19. CDR3 in amino acids: CASSLETGQGNF. CDR3 DNA: TGTGCCAGCAGCTTAGAGACGGGACAGGGGAACTTC.